The 29 T cell receptor beta chains reported below all come from one sample, sequenced in a study of blood T cells in healthy people across ages. The authors ran a second PCR of 7 to 11 cycles using a sample-barcoded 5' primer and a J-beta primer mix. MiXCR, run by TCRdb on the 5' RACE reads, gives a single entry per CDR3 protein. The sample yields fewer than 2 million distinct CDR3 sequences, more than 35% seen once. Sequenced material: blood. Receptors were obtained from a human donor in good health.

This clonotype has more than one count but fewer than ten. The chain is built from TRBV12-3 or TRBV12-4 and TRBJ2-6, with 10 positions matching TRBD1. This CDR3 is 17 amino acids long. V trimming: 6 bases; J trimming: 1 base; junction bases outside the gene matches: 6. CDR3: CASSPRQGASGANVLTF. CDR3 nucleotide sequence: TGTGCCAGCAGCCCCAGACAGGGGGCATCTGGGGCCAACGTCCTGACTTTC.

A few counts support this clonotype. One end of the junction varies from germline; a read error may be responsible. This chain uses TRBV6-6 with TRBJ2-5; D gene ambiguous. Germline V gene sequence: CDR1 MNHNY, CDR2 SVGAGI (reference sequence). This CDR3 contains 15 residues. This CDR3 reads CASSHSNSPQETQYF. The DNA of the CDR3 is TGTGCCAGCAGTCACTCGAACTCTCCACAAGAGACCCAGTACTTC.

The chain couples TRBV28 to TRBJ2-1; the D gene could be TRBD1 or TRBD2 (6 bases each). The CDR3 length is 15 residues. From germline, CDR1 is MDHEN and CDR2 SYDVKM. The V gene lost 7 bases and the J gene lost 6 bases, with 19 bases spanning the gap. CDR3 residues: CASTPTRVGANEQFF. The CDR3 DNA follows: TGTGCCAGCACTCCGACTAGGGTGGGGGCCAATGAGCAGTTCTTC.

The J gene is TRBJ1-6, the V gene TRBV6-1; 8 bases fit TRBD1. This CDR3 spans 21 amino acids. CDR1 and CDR2 from the germline V gene are MNHNS and SASEGT. The V gene end was trimmed by 7 bases and the J gene end by 5 bases; junction bases not matched to a gene: 25. The CDR3: CASIPRRSGTGFLSDNSPLHF. In nucleotides, the CDR3 is TGTGCCAGCATCCCGAGGCGATCGGGGACAGGATTCCTGTCGGATAATTCACCCCTCCACTTT.

This clonotype was counted only a few times. This chain connects TRBV6-5 to TRBJ1-6; TRBD1 matches at 9 bases. The CDR3 runs 15 residues. The ends lost 2 bases at V and 7 bases at J; junction bases unmatched: 3. Germline V CDR1 and CDR2: MNHEY, SVGAGI. The CDR3, as DNA: TGTGCCAGCAGTTACGAGACAGGGGGGAATTCACCCCTCCACTTT. Its protein product is CASSYETGGNSPLHF.

This clonotype was observed a handful of times. This sequence may be a read error, since a much larger clone differs from it by one base. This chain joins TRBV4-1 and TRBJ2-1; perhaps TRBD2 as D (6 bases). CDR3 length: 15 residues. Germline V gives CDR1 MGHRA, CDR2 YSYEKL. Trimming pared 1 base from V and 10 bases from J, leaving 17 bases between. The DNA for the CDR3 is TGCGCCAGCAGCCAAGGAGGGACTGCTTCCTACGAGCAGTTCTTC. This encodes CASSQGGTASYEQFF.

The chain is built from TRBV28 and TRBJ1-4, with D perhaps TRBD1 (5 bases). CDR3 length equals 14 residues. The germline CDR1 and CDR2 sequences are MDHEN and SYDVKM. V was shortened by 5 bases and J by 10 bases, with 17 bases between the two germline ends. The CDR3: CASSTTREVGKLFF. The CDR3 DNA is TGTGCCAGCAGTACCACCAGGGAAGTAGGAAAACTGTTTTTT.

This clonotype was detected many times. In DNA form, the CDR3 reads TGCAGCGCCGACCCCAAAATGGCAGTTACCTACAATGAGCAGTTCTTC. Translated, it gives CSADPKMAVTYNEQFF. The chain has TRBV29-1 and TRBJ2-1; no reliable D call. V lost 7 bases and J 2 bases, leaving 21 bases between the germline ends. Per the germline V gene, CDR1 is SQVTM and CDR2 is ANQGSEA. This CDR3 region has 16 residues.

In its sample, this clonotype was seen a few times. V and J are TRBV5-6 and TRBJ1-5; 8 bases map to TRBD1. V lost 3 bases to trimming and J lost 6 bases; unmatched junction nucleotides: 11. This CDR3 is built from 16 residues. Germline CDR1 reads SGHDT; CDR2 reads YYEEEE. In DNA, the CDR3 is TGTGCCAGCAGCTCTTCTCAGGGGGCGCGAGGTCAGCCCCAGCATTTT. Amino acids: CASSSSQGARGQPQHF.

This clonotype was observed a handful of times. V gene TRBV4-1 combines with J gene TRBJ1-5; D might be TRBD1 (6 bases). V gave up 6 bases and J gave up 4 bases, with 22 bases separating them. The CDR3 totals 17 residues. Germline values: CDR1 MGHRA, CDR2 YSYEKL. Written as DNA, the CDR3 is TGCGCCAGCAGGAACACATTACAGGGAGGAAAAAATCAGCCCCAGCATTTT. This gives the protein CASRNTLQGGKNQPQHF.

The sample holds one count of this clonotype. This sequence joins TRBV7-2 and TRBJ1-1; D might be TRBD1 (5 bases). The CDR3 length is 14 residues. Germline values: CDR1 SGHTA, CDR2 FQGNSA. The V end lost 5 bases, the J end lost 7 bases, and 17 bases lay between the germline ends. CDR3 sequence (DNA): TGTGCCAGCAGCCCCAACTCCGGGACGTATGAAGCTTTCTTT. Translated: CASSPNSGTYEAFF.

This chain joins TRBV9 and TRBJ1-2; tentative D call: TRBD1 (6 bases). The CDR3 contains 17 residues. The germline V gene has CDR1 SGDLS and CDR2 YYNGEE. Trimming cost V 4 bases and J 4 bases, with 23 bases left between them. The CDR3 sequence: CASSLGAPTQGFYGYTF. The DNA of the CDR3 is TGTGCCAGCAGCTTGGGGGCACCCACACAGGGATTCTATGGCTACACCTTC.

This clonotype has more than one count but fewer than ten. The chain couples TRBV4-1 to TRBJ2-7, with 9 bases fitting TRBD2. Trimming removed 0 bases from V and 5 bases from J; junction bases left unmatched: 8. The CDR3 has 16 residues. Per germline, CDR1 MGHRA and CDR2 YSYEKL. CDR3 nucleotides: TGCGCCAGCAGCCAAGAGTTACCAGCGGGGGGCCACGAGCAGTACTTC. It yields the protein CASSQELPAGGHEQYF.

The chain carries TRBV10-3 and TRBJ1-1; 7 bases line up with TRBD1. The germline V gene has CDR1 ENHRY and CDR2 SYGVKD. The CDR3 is 13 residues long. Unmatched junction bases numbered 7, after V lost 5 bases and J lost 7 bases. The CDR3 loop is CAISLRGQLEAFF. Here the CDR3 DNA reads TGTGCCATCAGTTTGAGGGGGCAACTTGAAGCTTTCTTT.

The chain recombines TRBV6-1 with TRBJ1-2, with TRBD1 as a possible D gene (5 bases). This CDR3 is built from 13 residues. CDR1 MNHNS and CDR2 SASEGT come from the germline V gene. The V and J ends lost 6 bases and 4 bases respectively, with 12 bases between them. This chain's CDR3 is CASRADSPYGYTF. CDR3 bases: TGTGCCAGCAGAGCCGACAGCCCCTATGGCTACACCTTC.

This clonotype was picked up a small number of times. This rearrangement joins TRBV11-2 to TRBJ2-1; weak D call: TRBD2 (7 bases). The V and J ends lost 4 bases and 2 bases respectively, with 15 bases between them. The CDR3 extends over 16 amino acids. The germline CDR1 and CDR2 sequences are SGHAT and FQNNGV. CDR3 region: CASSSKRGAPYNEQFF. The CDR3 DNA sequence: TGTGCCAGCAGCTCCAAACGGGGGGCCCCCTACAATGAGCAGTTCTTC.

This rearrangement joins TRBV24-1 to TRBJ2-3; D call uncertain. Trimming shortened V by 4 bases and J by 2 bases, and 12 bases separated the two germline ends. Per the germline V gene, CDR1 is KGHDR and CDR2 is SFDVKD. The length of the CDR3 is 15 residues. CDR3 DNA: TGTGCCACCAGTGACCCCGACAAAGTCACAGATACGCAGTATTTT. It is translated as CATSDPDKVTDTQYF.

This rearrangement joins TRBV20-1 to TRBJ1-2; TRBD1 matches 9 bases. CDR1 and CDR2 from the germline V gene are DFQATT and SNEGSKA (reference sequence). The CDR3 is 17 amino acids. V shed 5 bases and J 5 bases; nucleotides not matched to a gene: 18. CDR3 sequence: CSALSMGQGSLSYGYTF. The CDR3 nucleotides are TGCAGTGCTCTGAGCATGGGACAGGGTTCTCTATCATATGGCTACACCTTC.

Ten or more counts support this clonotype. The chain employs TRBV4-1 and TRBJ2-5; 9 bases line up with TRBD2. CDR1 is MGHRA and CDR2 is YSYEKL in the germline V gene. The CDR3 is 19 amino acids. The ends lost 3 bases at V and 4 bases at J; junction bases unmatched: 18. CDR3 loop: CASSHPGLSGGARRETQYF. CDR3 nucleotides: TGCGCCAGCAGCCACCCGGGCCTTAGCGGGGGCGCCCGTAGAGAGACCCAGTACTTC.

This chain connects TRBV11-2 to TRBJ2-1, with D maybe TRBD1 (6 bases). The CDR3 extends over 16 amino acids. Trimming removed 0 bases from V and 4 bases from J, with 13 bases in between. The germline gives CDR1 SGHAT, CDR2 FQNNGV. The CDR3 DNA sequence: TGTGCCAGCAGCTTAGATCTGGGGGCTTCATACAATGAGCAGTTCTTC. This translates into CASSLDLGASYNEQFF.

V usage is TRBV28 and J usage is TRBJ2-7; D may be TRBD1 (6 bases). V lost 3 bases and J lost 3, with 18 bases in between. CDR3 size: 16 residues. Per the germline V gene, CDR1 is MDHEN and CDR2 is SYDVKM. In nucleotides, the CDR3 is TGTGCCAGCAGTTTCCCGCCAGGGGACATAAACTACGAGCAGTACTTC. This sequence encodes CASSFPPGDINYEQYF. Full variable domain (outside the CDR3, taken from reference TRBV28 and TRBJ2-7): DVKVTQSSRYLVKRTGEKVFLECVQDMDHENMFWYRQDPGLGLRLIYFSYDVKMKEKGDIPEGYSVSREKKERFSLILESASTNQTSMYLCASSFPPGDINYEQYFGPGTRLTVT.

This clonotype has a handful of counts. This rearrangement joins TRBV9 to TRBJ1-2; possibly TRBD1 for D (6 bases). The CDR3 covers 14 residues. Germline V gene data show CDR1 as SGDLS and CDR2 as YYNGEE. V was pared by 0 bases and J by 4 bases, with 10 bases between. The CDR3 loop reads CASSVATGPYGYTF. DNA of the CDR3: TGTGCCAGCAGCGTAGCAACAGGGCCCTATGGCTACACCTTC.

The chain employs TRBV20-1 and TRBJ2-7; D is perhaps TRBD1 or TRBD2 (6 bases each). Trimming took off 6 bases at V and 2 bases at J, with 26 bases between the two ends. CDR1 and CDR2 from the germline V gene are DFQATT and SNEGSKA (reference sequence). The CDR3 sequence is 17 residues long. CDR3 residues: CSAPPLMDGGRPYEQYF. CDR3 coding DNA: TGCAGTGCCCCCCCACTCATGGACGGGGGCAGGCCCTACGAGCAGTACTTC.

The J gene is TRBJ2-3, the V gene TRBV12-3 or TRBV12-4; the D gene is possibly TRBD2 (5 bases). Trimming shortened V by 6 bases and J by 6 bases, and 19 bases separated the two germline ends. This CDR3 has 15 amino acids. The CDR3 here is CASRGSLGRADTQYF. In DNA form, the CDR3 reads TGTGCCAGCAGGGGGTCACTAGGGCGCGCGGATACGCAGTATTTT.

This clonotype appeared many times. A read error may produce the germline difference seen at one junction end. V gene TRBV29-1 combines with J gene TRBJ2-7; the match to TRBD2 covers 8 bases. The germline V gene has CDR1 SQVTM and CDR2 ANQGSEA. The CDR3 has 13 residues. Here the CDR3 reads CSVGTSGTYEQYF. The CDR3 nucleotides read TGCAGTGTTGGTACTAGCGGTACCTACGAGCAGTACTTC.

Only a few counts were recorded for this clonotype. This chain joins TRBV7-2 and TRBJ2-7; 9 nucleotides align to TRBD2. The CDR3 is 13 amino acids. CDR1 is SGHTA, CDR2 FQGNSA, per germline. The J segment lost 7 bases and the V segment lost 4 bases, leaving 5 bases of the junction unmatched. DNA of the CDR3: TGTGCCAGCAGCTCCTACCTAGCGGGGGAGCAGTACTTC. Translated, it gives CASSSYLAGEQYF.

This clonotype has just a few counts. The CDR3 sequence is CASRTDRDGKLFF. The CDR3, as DNA: TGTGCCAGCAGAACCGACAGGGATGGAAAACTGTTTTTT. The chain joins TRBV6-4 to TRBJ1-4; 7 nucleotides match TRBD1. This CDR3 is 13 amino acids long. The ends lost 6 bases at V and 10 bases at J; junction bases unmatched: 8. The germline CDR1 and CDR2 sequences are MRHNA and SNTAGT.

In this sample, this clonotype turned up a few times. The chain links TRBV28 to TRBJ2-3; weak D call: TRBD1 (5 bases). Germline values: CDR1 MDHEN, CDR2 SYDVKM. The CDR3 has 14 amino acids. Trimming cost V 6 bases and J 6 bases, with 16 bases left between them. DNA for the CDR3: TGTGCCAGCAGGCCCACCGCGCAGGGCGATACGCAGTATTTT. It codes for CASRPTAQGDTQYF.

The chain employs TRBV29-1 and TRBJ1-4, with 8 bases fitting TRBD1. Germline V gene data show CDR1 as SQVTM and CDR2 as ANQGSEA. The V segment lost 0 bases and the J segment 7 bases; nucleotides outside the gene matches: 4. This CDR3 has 14 residues. CDR3 DNA: TGCAGCGTTGAAGATACAGGGGGAGGTGAAAAACTGTTTTTT. Translating gives CSVEDTGGGEKLFF.